This entry lists 22 T cell receptor beta chains sequenced from one sample in a study of blood T cell repertoires in COVID-19 (dated by TCRdb to between 2020 and 2021). The library was prepared using the immunoSEQ multiplex PCR assay. TCRdb retrieved this table from immuneACCESS and kept in-frame rearrangements only. Not all clones are present; in checked studies, unresolved V genes account for under half, and no reason is known for the remainder. Across this sample there are about 210,000 clones, with around 80% seen only once. The ten largest clonotypes hold 9.7% of the sample. Specimen: peripheral blood. These receptors were taken from a man aged 45-60 years with active or convalescent COVID-19.

This chain connects TRBV7-6 to TRBJ1-2; D possibly corresponds to TRBD1 (6 bases). Trimming stripped 4 bases from V and 7 bases from J, with 7 bases between. CDR1 and CDR2 (germline): SGHVS, FNYEAQ. The CDR3 covers 11 residues. CDR3 DNA: TGTGCCAGCAGCTCCAGGGGTGGCTACACCTTC. Residues: CASSSRGGYTF.

The genes are TRBV3-1 (or the pseudogene TRBV3-2) and TRBJ1-4; D unclear. V was clipped by 1 base and J by 13 bases, with 16 bases between them. CDR3 length equals 14 residues. CDR1 and CDR2 from the germline V gene are LGHDT and YNNKEL (reference sequence). The CDR3 DNA reads as TGTGCCAGCAGCCAAGCGGGCGTCCAAGGGAGACTGTTTTTT. It yields the protein CASSQAGVQGRLFF.

This clone has just one count. The chain links TRBV7-2 to TRBJ2-5; perhaps TRBD1 as D (6 bases). The germline V and J ends were trimmed by 1 base and 0 bases, with 15 bases remaining between them. This CDR3 is built from 17 residues. Germline assignment: CDR1 SGHTA and CDR2 FQGNSA. For the CDR3, the DNA is TGTGCCAGCAGCTTAGGGGGGAAAGGGGGACACCAAGAGACCCAGTACTTC. Translation: CASSLGGKGGHQETQYF.

Only one count was recorded for this clone. The gene calls are TRBV2 and TRBJ1-5; unclear D gene. The CDR3 is made up of 14 amino acids. The ends were cut back, 5 bases at V and 0 bases at J, with 8 bases in the middle. Germline lookup yields CDR1 SNHLY and CDR2 FYNNEI. The DNA for the CDR3 is TGTGCCAGCAGTCCGACAAATAGCAATCAGCCCCAGCATTTT. Protein sequence: CASSPTNSNQPQHF.

The J gene is TRBJ2-7, the V gene TRBV6-2 or TRBV6-3; 7 bases are shared with TRBD1. V was pared by 2 bases and J by 3 bases, with 10 bases of the junction left unmatched. Germline V gene data show CDR1 as MNHEY and CDR2 as SVGEGT. The CDR3 is 16 residues long. CDR3 loop: CASSYPTRTGSYEQYF. CDR3 in DNA: TGTGCCAGCAGTTACCCTACACGGACAGGAAGCTACGAGCAGTACTTC.

This clone was detected only a few times. This chain links TRBV7-9 with TRBJ1-2, with D unresolved. CDR1 is SEHNR, CDR2 FQNEAQ, per germline (reference sequence). V lost 5 bases and J lost 8, with 12 bases in between. The CDR3 extends over 12 amino acids. In DNA form, the CDR3 reads TGTGCCAGCAGCCGCCCTATGGAGGGCTACACCTTC. Its protein is CASSRPMEGYTF.

The chain carries TRBV5-3 and TRBJ2-5; TRBD1 matches 10 bases. TRBV5-3 is designated an ORF whose function remains uncertain. Trimming at V came to 5 bases and at J to 0 bases, leaving 16 bases not matched to a gene. The CDR3 is 19 residues long. CDR3 sequence reads: CARSSGGDRGSLYQETQYF. CDR3 in DNA: TGTGCCAGAAGTTCCGGGGGGGACAGGGGATCCCTGTACCAAGAGACCCAGTACTTC.

This chain uses TRBV25-1 with TRBJ2-5; 7 bases are shared with TRBD1. The CDR3 length is 15 residues. Losses at the gene ends were 5 bases for V and 5 bases for J; bases not matched to a gene: 11. Looked up from germline, CDR1 is MGHDK and CDR2 is SYGVNS. The CDR3 spells CASSPGTAITETQYF. The CDR3 DNA follows: TGTGCCAGCAGTCCCGGGACAGCGATTACGGAGACCCAGTACTTC. The full variable domain, with the rest looked up from reference TRBV25-1 and TRBJ2-5, is EADIYQTPRYLVIGTGKKITLECSQTMGHDKMYWYQQDPGMELHLIHYSYGVNSTEKGDLSSESTVSRIRTEHFPLTLESARPSHTSQYLCASSPGTAITETQYFGPGTRLLVL.

This clone came up a few times. V is TRBV5-1 and J is TRBJ1-6; 7 nucleotides align to TRBD1. Germline V gene data show CDR1 as SGHRS and CDR2 as YFSETQ. V trimming: 0 bases; J trimming: 15 bases; junction bases outside the gene matches: 9. The CDR3 extends over 14 amino acids. The CDR3 nucleotides read TGCGCCAGCAGCTTGGGACAGGGCCCTGTGCTCCTCCACTTT. Its protein product is CASSLGQGPVLLHF.

This chain joins TRBV18 and TRBJ1-1, with 8 nucleotides matching TRBD1. The CDR3 has 15 residues. The germline CDR1 and CDR2 sequences are KGHSH and LQKENI. The V segment lost 3 bases and the J segment 1 base; nucleotides outside the gene matches: 4. CDR3 nucleotides: TGTGCCAGCTCACCGGCGGGACAGGCGAACACTGAAGCTTTCTTT. Translating it yields CASSPAGQANTEAFF.

The chain joins TRBV28 to TRBJ1-5, with TRBD1 identical over 8 bases. V trimming: 5 bases; J trimming: 7 bases; junction bases outside the gene matches: 7. Germline V gives CDR1 MDHEN, CDR2 SYDVKM. CDR3 length: 14 amino acids. In nucleotides, the CDR3 is TGTGCCAGCAGTCAAGGACAGGGCACCCAGCCCCAGCATTTT. Amino acid sequence: CASSQGQGTQPQHF.

The chain carries TRBV15 and TRBJ1-5, with D maybe TRBD1 (6 bases). Germline CDR1 and CDR2: LNHNV and YYDKDF (reference sequence). CDR3 length: 17 residues. Trimming removed 3 bases at V and 0 bases at J, with 15 bases between. The CDR3 spells CATSRVGTTDSNQPQHF. The CDR3 DNA sequence: TGTGCCACCAGCAGGGTCGGGACAACGGATAGCAATCAGCCCCAGCATTTT.

V usage is TRBV28 and J usage is TRBJ2-2, with 10 bases aligning to TRBD2. Trimming removed 4 bases from V and 6 bases from J; junction bases left unmatched: 11. This CDR3 has 17 amino acids. Germline CDR1 and CDR2: MDHEN and SYDVKM. CDR3 in amino acids: CASSYPAGLANPGELFF. CDR3 in DNA: TGTGCCAGCAGTTACCCCGCGGGACTAGCGAATCCCGGGGAGCTGTTTTTT.

This clone was picked up a small number of times. This sequence joins TRBV5-1 and TRBJ2-5; 8 bases fit TRBD1. V lost 4 bases, J lost 3 bases, and 8 bases stayed unmatched. Looked up from germline, CDR1 is SGHRS and CDR2 is YFSETQ. This CDR3 region has 15 residues. CDR3 loop: CASSGQGSGEETQYF. The CDR3, as DNA: TGCGCCAGCAGCGGACAGGGTTCGGGTGAAGAGACCCAGTACTTC.

The J gene is TRBJ2-1, the V gene TRBV20-1; D may be TRBD1 (6 bases). CDR1 DFQATT and CDR2 SNEGSKA come from the germline V gene (reference sequence). The CDR3 is made up of 13 amino acids. V lost 3 bases and J 6 bases, leaving 12 bases between the germline ends. The CDR3 DNA is TGCAGTGCTAGTCAAGGACAGTTCAATGAGCAGTTCTTC. Translation gives CSASQGQFNEQFF.

This clone was seen a few times. The gene calls are TRBV19 and TRBJ2-1, with 8 bases lining up with TRBD2. The germline V gene has CDR1 LNHDA and CDR2 SQIVND (reference sequence). The V gene end was trimmed by 6 bases and the J gene end by 0 bases; junction bases not matched to a gene: 19. There are 20 residues in the CDR3. This CDR3 reads CASSQIGRGAYSSSYNEQFF. The CDR3 region has the DNA TGTGCCAGTAGCCAAATAGGGCGGGGGGCCTACTCAAGCTCCTACAATGAGCAGTTCTTC.

The rearrangement joins TRBV28 to TRBJ2-4; D remains ambiguous. Between the trimmed V and J ends, which lost 6 bases and 0 bases, there was a span of 15 bases. Per the germline V gene, CDR1 is MDHEN and CDR2 is SYDVKM. CDR3 length: 16 amino acids. The CDR3 reads CASSPRPSLAKNIQYF. The CDR3 region has the DNA TGTGCCAGCAGCCCACGCCCGTCACTAGCCAAAAACATTCAGTACTTC.

V gene TRBV3-1 (or the pseudogene TRBV3-2) combines with J gene TRBJ2-7; TRBD1 matches 8 bases. Trimming cost V 4 bases and J 3 bases; bases outside gene matches: 11. The CDR3 runs to 16 residues. Germline V gene lookup returns CDR1 LGHDT and CDR2 YNNKEL (reference sequence). CDR3 amino acids: CASSPWADGQGYEQYV. CDR3 DNA: TGTGCCAGCAGCCCCTGGGCCGATGGACAGGGCTACGAGCAGTACGTC.

The chain combines TRBV2 with TRBJ1-5; 7 bases agree with TRBD1. The CDR3 contains 13 residues. CDR1 is SNHLY and CDR2 is FYNNEI in the germline V gene. V was clipped by 6 bases and J by 3 bases; unmatched bases: 2. The DNA for the CDR3 is TGTGCCAGCAGGGACAGGATCAATCAGCCCCAGCATTTT. It yields the protein CASRDRINQPQHF.

This clone was seen once. The chain joins TRBV5-6 to TRBJ2-2; tentatively, D is TRBD2 (5 bases). This CDR3 contains 13 residues. Germline lookup yields CDR1 SGHDT and CDR2 YYEEEE. Between the trimmed V and J ends, which lost 4 bases and 6 bases, there was a span of 10 bases. DNA of the CDR3: TGTGCCAGCAGCGTAGGAGGCCCCGGGGAGCTGTTTTTT. Translated, it gives CASSVGGPGELFF.

The gene calls are TRBV28 and TRBJ2-3, with TRBD1 matching 7 bases. Germline V gives CDR1 MDHEN, CDR2 SYDVKM. With 2 bases clipped from V and 3 bases from J, the junction kept 14 bases outside the gene matches. CDR3 size: 18 residues. The DNA of the CDR3 is TGTGCCAGCAGTTTACCCCATCCGACAGGGTCGACAACAGATACGCAGTATTTT. It translates to CASSLPHPTGSTTDTQYF.

The rearrangement uses TRBV18 and TRBJ1-2; TRBD1 matches 10 bases. The J segment lost 7 bases and the V segment lost 6 bases, leaving 14 bases of the junction unmatched. CDR1 and CDR2 from the germline V gene are KGHSH and LQKENI. The CDR3 sequence is 16 residues long. The CDR3 sequence is CASSPDRGFGRGGYTF. The CDR3 DNA reads as TGTGCCAGCTCTCCGGACAGGGGGTTCGGCCGGGGTGGCTACACCTTC.